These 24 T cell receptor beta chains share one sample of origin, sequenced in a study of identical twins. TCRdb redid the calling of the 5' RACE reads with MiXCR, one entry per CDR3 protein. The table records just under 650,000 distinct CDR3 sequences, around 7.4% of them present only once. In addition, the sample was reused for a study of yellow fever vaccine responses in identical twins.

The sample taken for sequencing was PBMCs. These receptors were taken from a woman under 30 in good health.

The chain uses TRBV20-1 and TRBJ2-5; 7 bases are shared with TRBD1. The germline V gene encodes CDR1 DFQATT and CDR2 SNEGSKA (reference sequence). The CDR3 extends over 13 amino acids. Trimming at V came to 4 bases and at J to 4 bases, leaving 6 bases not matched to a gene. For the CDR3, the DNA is TGCAGTGCTAACAGGGGTAAAGGAGAGACCCAGTACTTC. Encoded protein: CSANRGKGETQYF.

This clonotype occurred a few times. DNA for the CDR3: TGTGCCAGCGCGTTACAGGGGCTCACAGATACGCAGTATTTT. Translated: CASALQGLTDTQYF. V gene TRBV5-5 combines with J gene TRBJ2-3, with 7 positions matching TRBD1. V shed 7 bases and J 2 bases; nucleotides not matched to a gene: 7. Germline lookup yields CDR1 SGHKS and CDR2 YYEKEE (reference sequence). This CDR3 contains 14 residues.

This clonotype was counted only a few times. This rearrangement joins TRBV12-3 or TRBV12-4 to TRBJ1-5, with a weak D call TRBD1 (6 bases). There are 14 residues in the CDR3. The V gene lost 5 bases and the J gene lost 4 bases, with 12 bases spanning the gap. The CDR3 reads CASSPFTGNQPQHF. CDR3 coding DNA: TGTGCCAGCAGTCCCTTTACAGGGAATCAGCCCCAGCATTTT.

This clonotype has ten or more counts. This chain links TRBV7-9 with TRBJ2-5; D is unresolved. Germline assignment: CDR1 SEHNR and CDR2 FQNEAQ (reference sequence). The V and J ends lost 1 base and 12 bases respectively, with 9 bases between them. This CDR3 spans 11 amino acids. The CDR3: CASSLGLHKYF. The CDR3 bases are TGTGCCAGCAGCTTAGGTCTACACAAGTACTTC. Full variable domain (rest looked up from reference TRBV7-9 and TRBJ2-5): DTGVSQNPRHKITKRGQNVTFRCDPISEHNRLYWYRQTLGQGPEFLTYFQNEAQLEKSRLLSDRFSAERPKGSFSTLEIQRTEQGDSAMYLCASSLGLHKYFGPGTRLLVL.

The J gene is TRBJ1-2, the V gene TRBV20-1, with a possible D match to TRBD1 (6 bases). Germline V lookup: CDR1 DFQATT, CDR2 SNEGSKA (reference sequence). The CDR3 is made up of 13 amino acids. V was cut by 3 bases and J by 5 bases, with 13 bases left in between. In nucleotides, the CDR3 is TGCAGTGCTAGCCCGGGGGGCCCTTATGGCTACACCTTC. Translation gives CSASPGGPYGYTF.

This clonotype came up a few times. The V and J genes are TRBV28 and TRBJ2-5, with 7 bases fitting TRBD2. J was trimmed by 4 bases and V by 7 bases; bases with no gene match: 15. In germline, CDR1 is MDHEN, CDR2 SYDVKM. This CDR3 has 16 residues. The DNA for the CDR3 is TGTGCCAGCAATCGGGCCAGCGGGGACCGAGGAGAGACCCAGTACTTC. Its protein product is CASNRASGDRGETQYF.

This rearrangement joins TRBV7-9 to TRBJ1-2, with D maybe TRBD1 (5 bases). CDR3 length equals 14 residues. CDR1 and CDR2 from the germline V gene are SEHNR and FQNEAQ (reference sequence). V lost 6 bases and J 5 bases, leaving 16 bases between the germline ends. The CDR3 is CASSSDGHGYGYTF. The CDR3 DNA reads TGTGCCAGCAGTTCAGACGGACACGGATATGGCTACACCTTC.

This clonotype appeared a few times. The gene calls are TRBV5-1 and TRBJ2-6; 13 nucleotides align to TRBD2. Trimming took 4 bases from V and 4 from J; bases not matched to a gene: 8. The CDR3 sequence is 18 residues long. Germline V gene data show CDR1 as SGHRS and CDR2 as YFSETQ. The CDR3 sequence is CASSTTSGGASGANVLTF. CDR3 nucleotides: TGCGCCAGCAGCACAACTAGCGGGGGGGCCTCAGGGGCCAACGTCCTGACTTTC.

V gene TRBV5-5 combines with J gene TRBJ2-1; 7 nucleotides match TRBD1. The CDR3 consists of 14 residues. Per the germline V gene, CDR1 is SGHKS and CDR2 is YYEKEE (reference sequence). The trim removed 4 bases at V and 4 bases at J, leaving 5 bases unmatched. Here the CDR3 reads CASSRQGDYNEQFF. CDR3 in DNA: TGTGCCAGCAGCCGACAGGGAGATTACAATGAGCAGTTCTTC.

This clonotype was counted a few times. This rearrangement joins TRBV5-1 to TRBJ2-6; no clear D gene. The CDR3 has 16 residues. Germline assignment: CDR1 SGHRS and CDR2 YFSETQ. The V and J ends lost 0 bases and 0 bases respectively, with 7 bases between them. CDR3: CASSLDAVSGANVLTF. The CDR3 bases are TGCGCCAGCAGCTTGGACGCCGTCTCTGGGGCCAACGTCCTGACTTTC.

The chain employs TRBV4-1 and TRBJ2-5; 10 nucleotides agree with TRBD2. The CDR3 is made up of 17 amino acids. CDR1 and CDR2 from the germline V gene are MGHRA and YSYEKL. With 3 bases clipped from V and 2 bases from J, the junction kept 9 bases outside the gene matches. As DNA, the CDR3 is TGCGCCAGCAGCCAGAGGACTAGCGGAACGGGACAAGAGACCCAGTACTTC. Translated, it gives CASSQRTSGTGQETQYF.

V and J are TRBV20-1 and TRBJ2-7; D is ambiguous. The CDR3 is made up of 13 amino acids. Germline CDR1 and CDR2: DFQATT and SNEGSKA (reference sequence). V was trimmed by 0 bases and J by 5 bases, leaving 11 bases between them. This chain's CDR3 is CSARDPHANEQYF. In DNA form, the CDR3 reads TGCAGTGCTAGAGACCCCCATGCCAACGAGCAGTACTTC.

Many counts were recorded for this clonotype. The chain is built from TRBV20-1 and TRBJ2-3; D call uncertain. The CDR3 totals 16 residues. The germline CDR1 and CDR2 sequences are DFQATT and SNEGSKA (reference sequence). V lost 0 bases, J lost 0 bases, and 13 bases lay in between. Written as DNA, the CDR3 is TGCAGTGCTAGAGAGGCGCGGAGACAAAGCACAGATACGCAGTATTTT. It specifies CSAREARRQSTDTQYF.

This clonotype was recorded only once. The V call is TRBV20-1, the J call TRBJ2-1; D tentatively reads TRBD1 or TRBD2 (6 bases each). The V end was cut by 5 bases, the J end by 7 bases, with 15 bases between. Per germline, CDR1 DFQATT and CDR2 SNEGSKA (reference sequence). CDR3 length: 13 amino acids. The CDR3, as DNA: TGCAGTGCTGGGGGGCTGGGGATGAATGAGCAGTTCTTC. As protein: CSAGGLGMNEQFF.

The chain's CDR3 is CASSQGFEGYEQYF. The CDR3 DNA follows: TGTGCCAGCAGCCAAGGGTTCGAGGGGTACGAGCAGTACTTC. This chain joins TRBV3-1 and TRBJ2-7; either TRBD1 or TRBD2 may fit D (5 bases each). Trimming removed 1 base from V and 4 bases from J, with 11 bases in between. The CDR3 has 14 residues. The germline V gene has CDR1 LGHDT and CDR2 YNNKEL (reference sequence).

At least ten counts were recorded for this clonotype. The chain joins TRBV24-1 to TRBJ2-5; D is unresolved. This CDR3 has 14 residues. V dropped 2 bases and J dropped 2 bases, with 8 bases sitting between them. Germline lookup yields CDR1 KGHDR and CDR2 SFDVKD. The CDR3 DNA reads TGTGCCACCAGTGATTCCCCCGCTCAAGAGACCCAGTACTTC. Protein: CATSDSPAQETQYF.

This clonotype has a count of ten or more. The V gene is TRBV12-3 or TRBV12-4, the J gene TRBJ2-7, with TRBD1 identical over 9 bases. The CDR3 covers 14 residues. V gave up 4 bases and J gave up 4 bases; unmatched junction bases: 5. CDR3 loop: CASSYGTGSYEQYF. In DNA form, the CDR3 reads TGTGCCAGCAGTTATGGGACAGGGAGTTACGAGCAGTACTTC.

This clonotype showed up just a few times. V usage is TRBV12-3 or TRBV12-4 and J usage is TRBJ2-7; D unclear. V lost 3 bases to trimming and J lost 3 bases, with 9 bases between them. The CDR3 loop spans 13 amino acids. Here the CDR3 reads CASSFGARYEQYF. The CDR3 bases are TGTGCCAGCAGTTTTGGTGCCCGCTACGAGCAGTACTTC.

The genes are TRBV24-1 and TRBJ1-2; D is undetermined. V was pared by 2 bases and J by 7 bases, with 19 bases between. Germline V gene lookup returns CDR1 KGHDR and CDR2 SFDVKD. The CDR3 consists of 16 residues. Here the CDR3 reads CATSDSKPEHRVGYTF. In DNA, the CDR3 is TGTGCCACCAGTGATTCAAAGCCCGAACATCGGGTTGGCTACACCTTC.

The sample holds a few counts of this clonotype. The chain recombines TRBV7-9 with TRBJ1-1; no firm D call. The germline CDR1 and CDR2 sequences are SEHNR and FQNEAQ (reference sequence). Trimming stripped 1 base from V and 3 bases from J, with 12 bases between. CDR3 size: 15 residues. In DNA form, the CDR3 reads TGTGCCAGCAGCTTAGATGGAGGGCCTTACACTGAAGCTTTCTTT. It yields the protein CASSLDGGPYTEAFF.

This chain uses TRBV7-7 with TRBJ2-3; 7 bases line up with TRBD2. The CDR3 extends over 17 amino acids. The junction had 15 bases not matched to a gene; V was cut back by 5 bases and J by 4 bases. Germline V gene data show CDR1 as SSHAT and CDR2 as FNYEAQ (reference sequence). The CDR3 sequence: CASSPLSGGGSPDTQYF. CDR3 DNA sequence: TGTGCCAGCAGCCCACTCTCGGGCGGGGGATCCCCAGATACGCAGTATTTT. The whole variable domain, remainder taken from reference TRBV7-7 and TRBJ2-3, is GAGVSQSPRYKVTKRGQDVTLRCDPISSHATLYWYQQALGQGPEFLTYFNYEAQPDKSGLPSDRFSAERPEGSISTLTIQRTEQRDSAMYRCASSPLSGGGSPDTQYFGPGTRLTVL.

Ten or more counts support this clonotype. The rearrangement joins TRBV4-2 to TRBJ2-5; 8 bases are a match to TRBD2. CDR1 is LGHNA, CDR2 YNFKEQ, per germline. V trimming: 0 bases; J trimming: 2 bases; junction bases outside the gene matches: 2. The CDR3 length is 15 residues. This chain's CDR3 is CASSQDGLAQETQYF. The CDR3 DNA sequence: TGTGCCAGCAGCCAAGATGGACTAGCTCAAGAGACCCAGTACTTC.

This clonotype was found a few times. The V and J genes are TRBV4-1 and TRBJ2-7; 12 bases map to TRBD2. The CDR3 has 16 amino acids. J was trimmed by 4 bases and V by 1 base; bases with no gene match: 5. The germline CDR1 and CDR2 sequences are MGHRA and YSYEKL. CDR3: CASSQATSGSGYEQYF. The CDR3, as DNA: TGCGCCAGCAGCCAAGCGACTAGCGGGAGTGGATACGAGCAGTACTTC.

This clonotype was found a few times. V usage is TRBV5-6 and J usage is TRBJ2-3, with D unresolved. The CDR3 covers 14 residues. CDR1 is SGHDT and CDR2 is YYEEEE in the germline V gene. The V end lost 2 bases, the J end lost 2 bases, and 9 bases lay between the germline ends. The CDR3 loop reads CASSFLRYTDTQYF. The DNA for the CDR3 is TGTGCCAGCAGCTTTCTCAGATACACAGATACGCAGTATTTT.